This T cell receptor (beta chain) appears in the sequencing data of a study of OX40 agonist ivuxolimab in advanced cancers. Study information: Across the patients, intravenous ivuxolimab was delivered every 2 weeks at 0.01 to 10 mg/kg.

Autoimmune disease history or systemic immunosuppression disqualified patients. Study-wide points: The 0.1-3.0 mg/kg partial responders had among the lowest clonal expansion.

On this clone itself: Antigen: not known.

Clones were sequenced by immunoSEQ multiplex PCR, and TCRdb holds only the in-frame ones, with some missing. The sample lists 35,000 or so clones, less than 85% occurring once. Trimming took 2 bases from V and 5 from J, leaving 13 bases between them. The CDR3 totals 14 residues. Germline CDR1 WNHNN, CDR2 SYGVQD (reference sequence). The chain uses TRBV10-1 and TRBJ2-7, with D perhaps being TRBD1 or TRBD2 (6 bases each). The receptor was derived from an adult with an advanced solid tumor such as melanoma, head and neck, liver or kidney cancer. The input for sequencing was CD4+ or CD8+ T cells sorted from blood, taken in a trial of the OX40 agonist ivuxolimab. The CDR3 reads CASSEGWGADEQYF. The DNA of the CDR3 is TGCGCCAGCAGTGAGGGGTGGGGGGCGGACGAGCAGTACTTC.